The clone carrying this T cell receptor beta chain was observed once. Its antigen remains unidentified. This sample stems from a study of cytomegalovirus exposure and HLA in healthy donors. TCRdb's copy holds only in-frame clones and misses some; the assay was immunoSEQ multiplex PCR. Here the sample spans 200,000 to 250,000 clones, 75% to 90% being singletons. The study's findings and limits: The tendency of first-cohort TCR clusters to co-occur in the 130 or so validation repertoires was identified by a subsequent analysis.

The CDR3 is made up of 13 amino acids. With 4 bases removed from V and 4 bases from J, the gap between germline ends came to 11 bases. CDR1 and CDR2 (germline): SNHLY, FYNNEI. The origin of this receptor is a woman aged 18-35 years in good health and CMV-seronegative. This rearrangement joins TRBV2 to TRBJ2-7; maybe TRBD1 (6 bases). Sequenced: PBMCs. CDR3 bases: TGTGCCAGCAGTGCTGGGACATCTTACGAGCAGTACTTC. Amino acids: CASSAGTSYEQYF. The full variable domain, in which reference TRBV2 and TRBJ2-7 provide the parts outside the CDR3, is EPEVTQTPSHQVTQMGQEVILRCVPISNHLYFYWYRQILGQKVEFLVSFYNNEISEKSEIFDDQFSVERPDGSNFTLKIRSTKLEDSAMYFCASSAGTSYEQYFGPGTRLTVT.